This T cell receptor (beta chain) is drawn from a study of control samples from healthy donors and cancer patients. The CDR3 runs to 13 residues. V shed 8 bases and J shed 8 bases, with 18 bases lying between them. Germline CDR1 SNHLY, CDR2 FYNNEI. The data were produced by immunoSEQ multiplex PCR, yet TCRdb's version contains in-frame clones alone and is incomplete. The data contain about 170,000 clones, 75% to 95% of them singletons. The sample consisted of blood. This receptor was taken from a woman aged 40 to 55 in good health. The chain recombines TRBV2 with TRBJ1-2, with D perhaps matching TRBD1 (5 bases). CDR3 nucleotide sequence: TGTGCCAGCCCGGACACTTCCCATGGAGGCTACACCTTC. It codes for CASPDTSHGGYTF.